This T cell receptor (beta chain) is from a study of blood T cell repertoires in COVID-19. Overall study: Samples representing acute and convalescent COVID-19 were sourced from the United States, Italy and Spain. The analysed material was cDNA or gDNA that came from T cells, B-cell-depleted T cells, or PBMCs.

V was clipped by 5 bases and J by 8 bases, with 15 bases between them. This CDR3 spans 13 amino acids. Germline V CDR1 and CDR2: MDHEN, SYDVKM. Original methodology: Amplification from reference gene primers served as the basis for estimated nucleated cell counts. Assay: immunoSEQ multiplex PCR; the TCRdb copy retains only in-frame clones and omits some. V, J and clone size were drawn from that table, and D and trimming were deduced from the DNA. Of approximately 100,000 clones in the sample, 80% to 90% were seen once. The clonotype comes from a man aged 60 to 75 with acute or convalescent COVID-19. The chain has TRBV28 and TRBJ1-1; no clear D. Material for sequencing was peripheral blood. The CDR3 DNA is TGTGCCAGCAGTCCCCCCGGCGGAATCGAAGCTTTCTTT. It is translated as CASSPPGGIEAFF. Supplemented by reference TRBV28 and TRBJ1-1, the full variable domain reads DVKVTQSSRYLVKRTGEKVFLECVQDMDHENMFWYRQDPGLGLRLIYFSYDVKMKEKGDIPEGYSVSREKKERFSLILESASTNQTSMYLCASSPPGGIEAFFGQGTRLTVV.